This T cell receptor beta chain derives from a study of blood T cell repertoires in COVID-19 (dated by TCRdb to 2020 to 2022). For the wider study: Samples from collaborators originated in the United States, Italy and Spain and spanned both the acute and convalescent phases of COVID-19. The material from the prospective study consisted of cDNA or gDNA derived from T cells, B-cell-depleted T cells, or PBMCs. The sample metadata nearly always contained a de-identified subject ID, COVID-19 status, age in years and sex. Subjects who had been exposed to COVID-19, were actively infected with it, or had recovered from it provided the deeply sampled blood TCRbeta repertoires that made up the dataset. The repertoires were released in a freely available public database intended as a resource for research on the immune response to SARS-CoV-2. Samples came from the ongoing ImmuneRACE study (first 160 participants) plus 1,254 subjects from 6 global collaborators. Where HLA class I and class II types were available, the types were taken from metadata supplied by the sample provider, not from assay-based typing. Study-wide findings and limitations: Clinical and demographic metadata were provided uncurated, with the amount varying by source and participant.

A word on this clone: Its antigen remains unidentified. Per-base qualities were not stored, and no clone one base away is much larger.

TCRbeta CDR3 regions were amplified from genomic DNA using the immunoSEQ Assay, a bias-controlled multiplex PCR. The original methods were these. The number of nucleated cells in each sample was estimated by amplification of reference gene primers within the assay. Sequence reads were collapsed and filtered to measure the absolute abundance of every unique TCRbeta CDR3 rearrangement. Productive Simpson clonality was computed per sample as the square root of Simpson's diversity index over productive rearrangements. The clones in this table, taken by TCRdb from immuneACCESS, are in-frame only. Not every clone is retained; where verified, under half of the shortfall comes from an unresolved V gene, and the cause of the rest is unknown. V and J calls and clone size are as listed in that table; D and trimming were resolved from the DNA. Recorded for this sample are a few hundred thousand clones; 80% to 95% of them occurred a single time. Of the sample, roughly 0.86% is held by the ten largest clones.

Participants in the prospective study were aged roughly 18 to 100 years, lived in approximately 26 United States geographic areas, and enrolled through a virtual design. In the prospective study, participants were assigned to cohorts based on the clinical history participants reported in a screening survey and a study questionnaire. Exposed participants had been in contact, within 2 weeks of entering the study, with a person who had a PCR-confirmed or clinician-diagnosed case of COVID-19. In the prospective study, mobile phlebotomists collected whole blood, serum and a nasopharyngeal or oropharyngeal swab from each participant. Participants in the prospective study had the option to provide additional blood draws and questionnaires over a 2-month period. Prospective study blood samples were shipped either frozen or at room temperature before DNA extraction. CDR1 and CDR2 are drawn from the germline V gene: WSHSY, SAAADI. Its CDR3 holds 16 amino acids, cysteine through phenylalanine. Only the CDR3 DNA stays, 48 bases, in frame from base 1. Trimming accounts for 4 bases at V and 7 bases at J, while the number of junction bases matched to no gene is 7.

Recombination linked TRBV10-2 to TRBJ2-1; TRBD2 agrees with 13 junctional bases. Sequencing input: PBMCs or T cells enriched from blood (not recorded which). This receptor was identified in a woman in her thirties or forties who had been exposed to COVID-19. The DNA sequence follows: TGCGCCAGCAGTGGTACTAGCGGGAGGGCCAAGAATGAGCAGTTCTTC. Its protein reads: CASSGTSGRAKNEQFF.